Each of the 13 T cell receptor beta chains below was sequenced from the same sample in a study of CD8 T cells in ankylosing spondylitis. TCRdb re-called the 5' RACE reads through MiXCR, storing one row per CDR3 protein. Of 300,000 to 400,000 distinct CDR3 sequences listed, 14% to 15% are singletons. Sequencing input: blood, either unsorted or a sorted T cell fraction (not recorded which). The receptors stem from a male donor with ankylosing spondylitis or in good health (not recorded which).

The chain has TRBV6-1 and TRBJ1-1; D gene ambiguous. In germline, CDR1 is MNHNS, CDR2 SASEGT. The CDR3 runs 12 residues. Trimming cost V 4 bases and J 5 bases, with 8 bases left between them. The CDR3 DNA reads TGTGCCAGCAGTGCCCAGTGGACTGAAGCTTTCTTT. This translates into CASSAQWTEAFF.

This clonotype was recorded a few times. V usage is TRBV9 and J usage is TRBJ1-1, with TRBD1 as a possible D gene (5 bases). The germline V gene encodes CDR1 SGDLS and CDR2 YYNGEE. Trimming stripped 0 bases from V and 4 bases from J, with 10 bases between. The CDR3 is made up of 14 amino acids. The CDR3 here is CASSVAGAGTEAFF. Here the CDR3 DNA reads TGTGCCAGCAGCGTAGCCGGGGCGGGCACTGAAGCTTTCTTT.

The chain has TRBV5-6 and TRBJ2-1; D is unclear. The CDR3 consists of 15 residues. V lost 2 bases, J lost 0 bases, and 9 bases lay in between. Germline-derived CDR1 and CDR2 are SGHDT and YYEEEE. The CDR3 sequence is CASSLGSVSYNEQFF. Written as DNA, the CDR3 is TGTGCCAGCAGCTTAGGCAGTGTCTCCTACAATGAGCAGTTCTTC.

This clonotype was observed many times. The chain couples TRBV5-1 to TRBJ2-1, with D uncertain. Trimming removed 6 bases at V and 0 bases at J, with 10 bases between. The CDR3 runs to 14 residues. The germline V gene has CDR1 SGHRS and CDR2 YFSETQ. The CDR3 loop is CASTYGRSYNEQFF. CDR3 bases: TGCGCCAGCACTTACGGCCGCTCCTACAATGAGCAGTTCTTC.

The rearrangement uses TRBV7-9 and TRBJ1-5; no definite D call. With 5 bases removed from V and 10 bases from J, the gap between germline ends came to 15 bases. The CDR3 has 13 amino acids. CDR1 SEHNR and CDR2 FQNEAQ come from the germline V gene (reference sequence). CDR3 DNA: TGTGCCAGCAGCCCCGACGGGGTTCAACCCCAGCATTTT. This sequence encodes CASSPDGVQPQHF.

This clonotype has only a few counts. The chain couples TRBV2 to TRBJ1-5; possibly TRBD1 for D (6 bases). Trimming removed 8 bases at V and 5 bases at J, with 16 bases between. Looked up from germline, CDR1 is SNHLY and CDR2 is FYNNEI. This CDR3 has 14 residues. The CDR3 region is CASGQRTGYQPQHF. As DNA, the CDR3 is TGTGCCAGCGGGCAAAGAACAGGGTATCAGCCCCAGCATTTT.

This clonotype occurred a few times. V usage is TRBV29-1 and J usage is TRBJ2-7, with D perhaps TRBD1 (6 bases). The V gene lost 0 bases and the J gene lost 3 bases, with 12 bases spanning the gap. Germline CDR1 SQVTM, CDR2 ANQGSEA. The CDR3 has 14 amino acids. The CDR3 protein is CSVEDPDSYYEQYF. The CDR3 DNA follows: TGCAGCGTTGAAGATCCGGACAGTTACTACGAGCAGTACTTC.

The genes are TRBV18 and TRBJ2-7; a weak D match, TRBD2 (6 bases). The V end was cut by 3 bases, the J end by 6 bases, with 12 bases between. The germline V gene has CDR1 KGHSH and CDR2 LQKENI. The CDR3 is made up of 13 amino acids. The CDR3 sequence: CASSPLGLGEQYF. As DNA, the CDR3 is TGTGCCAGCTCACCGCTGGGACTTGGCGAGCAGTACTTC.

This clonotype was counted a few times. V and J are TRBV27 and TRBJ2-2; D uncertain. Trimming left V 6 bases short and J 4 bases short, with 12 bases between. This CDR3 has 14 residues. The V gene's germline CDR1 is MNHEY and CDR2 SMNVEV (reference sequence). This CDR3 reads CASRGLVGTGELFF. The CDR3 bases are TGTGCCAGCAGGGGCCTCGTGGGCACCGGGGAGCTGTTTTTT.

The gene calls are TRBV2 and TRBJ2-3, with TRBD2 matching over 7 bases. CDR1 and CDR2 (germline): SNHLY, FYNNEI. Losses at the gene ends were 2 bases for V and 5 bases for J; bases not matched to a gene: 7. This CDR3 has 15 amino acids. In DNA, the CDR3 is TGTGCCAGCAGTGAATTTGGTGTAGCGGGAGATACGCAGTATTTT. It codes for CASSEFGVAGDTQYF.

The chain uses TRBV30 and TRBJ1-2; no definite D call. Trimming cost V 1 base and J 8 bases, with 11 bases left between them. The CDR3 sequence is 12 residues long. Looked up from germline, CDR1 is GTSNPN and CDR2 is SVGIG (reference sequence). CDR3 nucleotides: TGTGCCTGGAGTGGGGGAGGACGCGGCTACACCTTC. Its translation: CAWSGGGRGYTF.

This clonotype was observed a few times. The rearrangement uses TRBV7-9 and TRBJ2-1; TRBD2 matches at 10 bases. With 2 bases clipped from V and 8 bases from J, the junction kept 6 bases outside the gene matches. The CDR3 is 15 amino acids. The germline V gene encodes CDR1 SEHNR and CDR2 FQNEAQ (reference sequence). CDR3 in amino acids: CASSLKREGPDEQFF. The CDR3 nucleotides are TGTGCCAGCAGCTTAAAGCGGGAGGGCCCGGATGAGCAGTTCTTC.

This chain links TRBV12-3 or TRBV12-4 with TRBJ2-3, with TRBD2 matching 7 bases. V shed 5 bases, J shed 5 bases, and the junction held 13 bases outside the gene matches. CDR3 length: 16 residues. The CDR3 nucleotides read TGTGCCAGCAGTCACTTGCGGGGGACCCTTGTAGATACGCAGTATTTT. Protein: CASSHLRGTLVDTQYF.